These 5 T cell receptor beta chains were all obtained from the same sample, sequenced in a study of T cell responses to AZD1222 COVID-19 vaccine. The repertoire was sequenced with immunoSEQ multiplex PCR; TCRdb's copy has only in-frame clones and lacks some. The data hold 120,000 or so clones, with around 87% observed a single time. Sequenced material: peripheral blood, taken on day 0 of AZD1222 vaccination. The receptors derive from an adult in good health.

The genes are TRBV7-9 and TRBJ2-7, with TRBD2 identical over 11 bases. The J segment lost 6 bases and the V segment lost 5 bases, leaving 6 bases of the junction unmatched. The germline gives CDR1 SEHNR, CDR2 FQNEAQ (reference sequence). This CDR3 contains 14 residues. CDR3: CASSLGLAELEQYF. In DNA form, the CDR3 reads TGTGCCAGCAGCCTGGGACTAGCGGAACTCGAGCAGTACTTC.

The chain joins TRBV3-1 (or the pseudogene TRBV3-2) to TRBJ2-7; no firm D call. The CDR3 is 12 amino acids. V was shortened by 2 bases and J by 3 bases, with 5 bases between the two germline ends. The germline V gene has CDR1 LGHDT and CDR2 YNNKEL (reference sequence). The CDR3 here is CASSQTDYEQYF. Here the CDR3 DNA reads TGTGCCAGCAGCCAAACTGACTACGAGCAGTACTTC.

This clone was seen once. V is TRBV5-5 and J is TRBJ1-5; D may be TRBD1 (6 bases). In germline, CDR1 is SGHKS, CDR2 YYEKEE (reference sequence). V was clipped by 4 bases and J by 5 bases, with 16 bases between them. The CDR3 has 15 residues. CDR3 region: CASSLIGRGDQPQHF. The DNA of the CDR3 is TGTGCCAGCAGCCTGATCGGGAGGGGGGATCAGCCCCAGCATTTT.

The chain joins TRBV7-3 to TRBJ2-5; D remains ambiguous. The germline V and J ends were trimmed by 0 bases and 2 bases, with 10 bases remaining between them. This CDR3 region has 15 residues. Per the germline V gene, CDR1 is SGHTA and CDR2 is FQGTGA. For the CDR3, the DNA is TGTGCCAGCAGCTTAACGAGTGGCAGACAAGAGACCCAGTACTTC. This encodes CASSLTSGRQETQYF.

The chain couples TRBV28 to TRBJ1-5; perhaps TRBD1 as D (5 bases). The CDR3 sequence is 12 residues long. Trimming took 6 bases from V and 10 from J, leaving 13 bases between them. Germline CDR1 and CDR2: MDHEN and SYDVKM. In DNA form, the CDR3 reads TGTGCCAGCAGAACCGGACAAATCCCCCAGCATTTT. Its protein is CASRTGQIPQHF.